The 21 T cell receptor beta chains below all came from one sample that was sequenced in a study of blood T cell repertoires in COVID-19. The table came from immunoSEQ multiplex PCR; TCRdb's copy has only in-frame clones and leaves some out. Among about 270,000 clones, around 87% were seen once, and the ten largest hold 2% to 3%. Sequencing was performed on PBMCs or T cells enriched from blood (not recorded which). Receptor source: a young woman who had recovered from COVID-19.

The CDR3 sequence is CASSLQPGTGGFQMGYTF. Written as DNA, the CDR3 is TGTGCCAGCAGTCTCCAACCCGGGACAGGGGGCTTCCAAATGGGCTACACCTTC. The chain has TRBV2 and TRBJ1-2; 12 positions agree with TRBD1. The CDR3 loop spans 18 amino acids. V was clipped by 5 bases and J by 8 bases; unmatched bases: 18. Germline V lookup: CDR1 SNHLY, CDR2 FYNNEI.

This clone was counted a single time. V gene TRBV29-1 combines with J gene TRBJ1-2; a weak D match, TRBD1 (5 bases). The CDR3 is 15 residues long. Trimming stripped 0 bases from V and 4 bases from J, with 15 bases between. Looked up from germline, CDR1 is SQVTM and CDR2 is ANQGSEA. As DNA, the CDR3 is TGCAGCGTTGAAGATCAGTGGCAGGGAGGCTATGGCTACACCTTC. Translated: CSVEDQWQGGYGYTF.

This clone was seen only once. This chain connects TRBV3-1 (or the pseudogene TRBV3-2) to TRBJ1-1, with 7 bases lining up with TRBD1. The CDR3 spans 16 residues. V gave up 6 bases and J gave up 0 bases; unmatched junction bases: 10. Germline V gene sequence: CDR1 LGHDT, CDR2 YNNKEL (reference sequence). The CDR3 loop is CASSRQNRGMNTEAFF. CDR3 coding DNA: TGTGCCAGCAGTCGACAAAACAGGGGAATGAACACTGAAGCTTTCTTT.

CDR3 nucleotides: TGTGCCAGCAGCCTTCCGGAGACCCAGTACTTC. Protein product: CASSLPETQYF. V and J are TRBV5-5 and TRBJ2-5; no definite D call. Per germline, CDR1 SGHKS and CDR2 YYEKEE (reference sequence). The CDR3 extends over 11 amino acids. Trimming removed 4 bases at V and 5 bases at J, with 6 bases between.

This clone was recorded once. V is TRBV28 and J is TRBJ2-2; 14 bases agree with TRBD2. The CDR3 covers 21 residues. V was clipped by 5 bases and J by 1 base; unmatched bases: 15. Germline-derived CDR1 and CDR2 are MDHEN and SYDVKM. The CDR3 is CASSQGLPGLAGGVNTGELFF. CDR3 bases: TGTGCCAGCAGTCAAGGTCTACCCGGACTAGCGGGGGGAGTGAACACCGGGGAGCTGTTTTTT.

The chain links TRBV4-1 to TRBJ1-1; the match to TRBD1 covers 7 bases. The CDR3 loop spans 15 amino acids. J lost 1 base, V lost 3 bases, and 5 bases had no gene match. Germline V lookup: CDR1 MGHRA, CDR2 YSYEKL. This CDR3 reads CASSQSYRGNTEAFF. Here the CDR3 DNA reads TGCGCCAGCAGCCAGTCATACAGGGGGAACACTGAAGCTTTCTTT.

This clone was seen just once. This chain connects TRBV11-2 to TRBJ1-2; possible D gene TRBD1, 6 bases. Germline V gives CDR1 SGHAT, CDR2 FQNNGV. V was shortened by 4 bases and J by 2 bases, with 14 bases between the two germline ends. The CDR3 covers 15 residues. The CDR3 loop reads CASSSWDIRNYGYTF. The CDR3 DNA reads TGTGCCAGCAGCTCTTGGGACATCAGAAACTATGGCTACACCTTC.

The CDR3 DNA is TGTGCCAGCAGCTTGAACAGGGAAGAGACCCAGTACTTC. This encodes CASSLNREETQYF. The gene calls are TRBV5-6 and TRBJ2-5; weak D call: TRBD1 (6 bases). V was shortened by 1 base and J by 3 bases, with 7 bases between the two germline ends. This CDR3 contains 13 residues. Looked up from germline, CDR1 is SGHDT and CDR2 is YYEEEE.

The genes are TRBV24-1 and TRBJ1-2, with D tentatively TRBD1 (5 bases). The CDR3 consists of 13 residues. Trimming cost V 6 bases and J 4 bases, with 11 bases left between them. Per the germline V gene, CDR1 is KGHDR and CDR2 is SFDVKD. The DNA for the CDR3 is TGTGCCACCAGTTCGGGCAGGGTCTATGGCTACACCTTC. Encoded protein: CATSSGRVYGYTF.

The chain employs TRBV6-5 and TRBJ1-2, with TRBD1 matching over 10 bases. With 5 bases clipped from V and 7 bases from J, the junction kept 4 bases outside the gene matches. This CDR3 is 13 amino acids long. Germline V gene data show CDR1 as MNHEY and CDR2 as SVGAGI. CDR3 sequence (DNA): TGTGCCAGCAGTCGGACAGGGGGTGGTGGCTACACCTTC. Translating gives CASSRTGGGGYTF.

CDR3 amino acids: CASPDRGRLSNQPQHF. The CDR3 DNA is TGTGCCAGCCCCGACAGGGGTCGGCTCAGCAATCAGCCCCAGCATTTT. The gene calls are TRBV2 and TRBJ1-5, with TRBD1 identical over 8 bases. With 8 bases clipped from V and 1 base from J, the junction kept 10 bases outside the gene matches. CDR3 length: 16 amino acids. Germline-derived CDR1 and CDR2 are SNHLY and FYNNEI.

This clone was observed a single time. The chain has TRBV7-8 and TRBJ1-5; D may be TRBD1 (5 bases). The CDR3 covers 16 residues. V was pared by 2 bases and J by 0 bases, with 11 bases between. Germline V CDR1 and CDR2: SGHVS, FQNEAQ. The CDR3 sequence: CASSLNIGHSNQPQHF. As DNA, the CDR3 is TGTGCCAGCAGCTTAAATATTGGACATAGCAATCAGCCCCAGCATTTT.

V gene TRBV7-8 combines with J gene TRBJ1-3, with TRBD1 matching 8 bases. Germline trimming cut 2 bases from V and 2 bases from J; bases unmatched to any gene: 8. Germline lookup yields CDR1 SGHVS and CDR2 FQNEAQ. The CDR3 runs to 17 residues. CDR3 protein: CASSLTTGDWAGNTIYF. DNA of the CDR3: TGTGCCAGCAGCTTAACGACAGGGGATTGGGCTGGAAACACCATATATTTT.

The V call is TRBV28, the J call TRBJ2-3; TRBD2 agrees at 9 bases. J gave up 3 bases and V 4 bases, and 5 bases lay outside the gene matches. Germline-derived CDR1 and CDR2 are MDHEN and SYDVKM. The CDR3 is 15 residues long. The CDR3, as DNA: TGTGCCAGCAGTTATAGCCTAGCGGGGACAGATACGCAGTATTTT. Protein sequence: CASSYSLAGTDTQYF.

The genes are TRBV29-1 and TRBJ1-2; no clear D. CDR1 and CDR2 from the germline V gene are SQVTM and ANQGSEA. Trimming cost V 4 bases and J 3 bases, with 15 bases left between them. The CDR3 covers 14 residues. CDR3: CSVGRDTLHYGYTF. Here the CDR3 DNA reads TGCAGCGTTGGCCGAGACACTCTTCACTATGGCTACACCTTC.

For the CDR3, the DNA is TGTGCCATCAGTGGATCGGGATCCCCGGGAACTCAGCCCCAGCATTTT. Translating it yields CAISGSGSPGTQPQHF. The rearrangement links TRBV10-3 to TRBJ1-5; no clear D. The CDR3 runs to 16 residues. V gave up 4 bases and J gave up 6 bases, with 19 bases separating them. Germline V gene lookup returns CDR1 ENHRY and CDR2 SYGVKD.

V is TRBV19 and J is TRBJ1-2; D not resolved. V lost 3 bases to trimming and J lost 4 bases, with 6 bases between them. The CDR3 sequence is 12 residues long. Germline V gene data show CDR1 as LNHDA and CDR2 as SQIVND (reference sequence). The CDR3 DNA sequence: TGTGCCAGTAGTATCCGCAGCTATGGCTACACCTTC. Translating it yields CASSIRSYGYTF. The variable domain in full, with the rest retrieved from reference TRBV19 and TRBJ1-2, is DGGITQSPKYLFRKEGQNVTLSCEQNLNHDAMYWYRQDPGQGLRLIYYSQIVNDFQKGDIAEGYSVSREKKESFPLTVTSAQKNPTAFYLCASSIRSYGYTFGSGTRLTVV.

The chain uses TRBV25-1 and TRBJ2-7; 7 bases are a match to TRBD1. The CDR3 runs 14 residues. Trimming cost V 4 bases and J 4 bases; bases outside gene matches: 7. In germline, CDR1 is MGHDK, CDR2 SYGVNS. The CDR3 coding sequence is TGTGCCAGCAGTGCGCCGGGACAGAAATACGAGCAGTACTTC. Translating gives CASSAPGQKYEQYF.

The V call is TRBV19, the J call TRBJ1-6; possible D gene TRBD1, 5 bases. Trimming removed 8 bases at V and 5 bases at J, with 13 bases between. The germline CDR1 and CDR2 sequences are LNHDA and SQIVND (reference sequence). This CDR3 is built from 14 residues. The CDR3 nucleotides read TGTGCCAGTTCATCAGGAGGGGATAATTCACCCCTCCACTTT. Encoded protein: CASSSGGDNSPLHF.

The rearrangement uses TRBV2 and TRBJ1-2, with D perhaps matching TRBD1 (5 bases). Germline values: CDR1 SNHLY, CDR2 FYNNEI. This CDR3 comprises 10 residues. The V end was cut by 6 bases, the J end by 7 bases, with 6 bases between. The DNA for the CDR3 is TGTGCCAGCAGAGGGGTTGGCTACACCTTC. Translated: CASRGVGYTF.

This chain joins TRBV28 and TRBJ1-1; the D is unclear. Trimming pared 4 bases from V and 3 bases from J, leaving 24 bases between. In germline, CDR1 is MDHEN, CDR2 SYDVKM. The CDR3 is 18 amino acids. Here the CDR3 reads CASSWGNGAREVDTEAFF. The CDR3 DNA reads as TGTGCCAGCAGTTGGGGTAACGGTGCTAGGGAGGTGGACACTGAAGCTTTCTTT.